This T cell receptor (beta chain) originates from a study of identical twins (dated by TCRdb to the mid-2010s). The study in broad terms: To test whether fetal clonotypes persist, the study used deep sequencing on TCR alpha and beta repertoires from monozygotic twins, unrelated adults of various ages, and cord blood. Replicate twin experiments were performed at different times using different library preparation protocols to rule out contamination.

Inclusive of the bounding cysteine and phenylalanine, the CDR3 is 16 residues long. The DNA shown is the 48-base CDR3, in frame from base 1. Trimming takes 3 bases off V and 0 bases off J; junction bases not matched to a gene: 5. Reading the germline V gene (reference sequence) gives CDR1 SEHNR and CDR2 FQNEAQ. The library came from 5' RACE. This sample was sequenced with an Illumina HiSeq 2000. A universal primer binding site was added through template switching, and the final cDNA carried a unique molecular identifier so that TCR cDNA molecules could be counted accurately. Specific primers in the conserved constant-segment region were used to synthesize first-strand cDNA for the TCR alpha and beta chains. To control for contamination, every cDNA library carried two barcodes: a SMART-Mk sample barcode plus Illumina barcodes. TruSeq adapter sequences and Illumina sample barcodes were added in two successive PCR steps. TCR alpha and beta cDNA libraries were sequenced on the Illumina HiSeq platform with custom primers. Per the original workflow: Unique molecular identifiers were extracted from raw reads with MiGEC, and CDR3 positions were determined with MiXCR. For each individual, recombination models were inferred using an EM algorithm with the repgenHMM and IGoR tools. Shared clonotype analysis was performed with the tcR package in R, normalizing sharing by the product of cloneset sizes. Out-of-frame nonproductive sequences were analyzed to study raw recombination free of thymic and clonal selection effects. TCRdb cleaned the public reads at Q25 with fastp, built clones with MiXCR and kept in-frame beta chains. Each record represents a unique CDR3 protein, reported with the most common genes and DNA among its rows. The V and J calls shown here were made by TCRdb, not taken from the authors' results. The sample table contains 500,000 to 600,000 distinct CDR3 sequences; only one count was recorded for 20% to 25% of them. The top ten hold about 0.91% of the sample.

Broader findings and caveats from the paper: Invariant T cells such as MAIT and iNKT could partly confound zero-insertion analyses, although diverse VJ usage argued against such confounding for most clonotypes. Because the same donors could not be followed over many years, the conclusions depended on cross-sectional statistical analysis. In monozygotic twins, recombination models systematically underestimated out-of-frame TCR alpha sharing, but the models matched the sharing seen between unrelated individuals. Out-of-frame TCR alpha sequences shared between twins showed an excess of low generation-probability sequences compared with coincidental sharing between unrelated individuals. A weaker excess of twin sharing was found in beta out-of-frame sequences because the signal-to-noise ratio was lowered by fewer shared sequences. Abundant cord blood beta clonotypes carried fewer insertions; young adult naive repertoires showed a weaker similar trend, while memory repertoires showed none.

All donors were healthy Caucasians. Three pairs of female monozygotic twins, all aged about 18 to 30 years, made up the twin cohort. Positive isolation kits from Invitrogen were used to isolate the CD4+ and CD8+ T cell populations. This clonotype has just a few counts. Its antigen has not been determined. No base qualities exist here, and no much larger clone lies one base off it. The same sample was also used in a study of T cells expressing NK-cell markers. The second publication reports: TCR beta-chain repertoires were profiled in sorted CD3+CD56+NKG2C+, CD3+CD56+NKG2C- and CD3+CD56-NKG2C+ T-cell subsets from several donors. Of the eight sequenced donors, seven were found to be HCMV-seropositive and one was found to be HCMV-seronegative. In several experiments an anti-gammadeltaTCR antibody was added to restrict sorting to alphabetaTCR-expressing T cells. In six donors, the dominant CD3+CD56+NKG2C+ clonotypes ranked among the top 10 CD8+ clonotypes, making up 1.0-7.0% of CD8+ T cells. Those dominant clonotypes were again the most abundant among CD3+CD56-NKG2C+ cells in a few donors, at about 25-65%. It remained unclear whether the expanded NKG2C-expressing T cell clones were specific for HCMV antigens. The study sequenced eight donors, all healthy volunteers chosen at random: three men and five women. To determine HCMV serostatus, a commercial ELISA kit was used to detect HCMV-specific IgG in serum. MIGEC was used to demultiplex reads and group the reads by UMI, and MiTCR was used to assemble and quantify clonotypes. To exclude erroneous sequences, only TCR cDNA sequences supported by at least two reads were retained. Downstream repertoire analysis used the tcR package, and clonotypes were matched across fractions by CDR3 nucleotide sequence plus V segment. Antigen specificity was annotated against VDJdb with VDJmatch, allowing one amino acid substitution in CDR3.

Sequencing was done on a sample of CD4+ T cells sorted from blood. This clonotype was sampled from a woman under 30 in good health. The chain couples TRBV7-9 to TRBJ2-7; the junction holds 10 bases that match TRBD2. The CDR3 region reads CASSFWSSGSSYEQYF. The nucleotide sequence reads TGTGCCAGCAGCTTTTGGTCTAGCGGGAGCTCCTACGAGCAGTACTTC.